A single sample is the source of the 10 T cell receptor beta chains below, sequenced in a study of human T cells and chemical hapten exposure. TCRdb passed the RACE reads through MiXCR, listing each CDR3 protein once. The repertoire holds 150,000 or so distinct CDR3 sequences, with about 14% as singletons. Time point: patch test 1, 2 weeks after DPC sensitization. As to treatment: therapeutic diphenylcyclopropenone sensitization with weekly scalp DPC. Material: whole blood, obtained in connection with sensitization to the hapten diphenylcyclopropenone (DPC). These receptors all come from a woman in her twenties or thirties with alopecia areata. Some clones in this sample may be carry-over from other donors' samples.

This clonotype was seen ten or more times. This chain connects TRBV28 to TRBJ1-1; D not resolved. The V end lost 2 bases, the J end lost 11 bases, and 12 bases lay between the germline ends. From germline, CDR1 is MDHEN and CDR2 SYDVKM. The CDR3 has 12 residues. The CDR3 spells CASSLGEWRAFF. CDR3 bases: TGTGCCAGCAGTTTAGGGGAGTGGCGGGCTTTCTTT. Full variable domain (remainder filled in from reference TRBV28 and TRBJ1-1): DVKVTQSSRYLVKRTGEKVFLECVQDMDHENMFWYRQDPGLGLRLIYFSYDVKMKEKGDIPEGYSVSREKKERFSLILESASTNQTSMYLCASSLGEWRAFFGQGTRLTVV.

This chain links TRBV5-1 with TRBJ2-7; D is unclear. The CDR3 sequence is 15 residues long. V was trimmed by 0 bases and J by 9 bases, leaving 19 bases between them. Germline-derived CDR1 and CDR2 are SGHRS and YFSETQ. CDR3: CASSLEATLGKAQYF. CDR3 DNA: TGCGCCAGCAGCTTGGAGGCTACCCTAGGTAAGGCGCAGTACTTC. Filled out from reference TRBV5-1 and TRBJ2-7, the complete variable domain reads KAGVTQTPRYLIKTRGQQVTLSCSPISGHRSVSWYQQTPGQGLQFLFEYFSETQRNKGNFPGRFSGRQFSNSRSEMNVSTLELGDSALYLCASSLEATLGKAQYFGPGTRLTVT.

Regarding this clonotype: A much larger clone sits a single nucleotide away, making a read error possible. This chain connects TRBV5-1 to TRBJ2-5, with 7 bases aligning to TRBD1. Germline V gene sequence: CDR1 SGHRS, CDR2 YFSETQ. The CDR3 runs 16 residues. With V trimmed by 1 base and J by 2 bases, 8 bases remained unmatched. The CDR3 spells CASSLITGARQETQYF. The CDR3 DNA follows: TGCGCCAGCAGCTTGATCACAGGGGCTCGACAAGAGACCCAGTACTTC.

This clonotype was seen ten or more times. The CDR3 reads CASSSGQGSEKLFF. CDR3 bases: TGTGCCAGCAGCTCCGGACAGGGGTCTGAAAAACTGTTTTTT. The rearrangement uses TRBV7-2 and TRBJ1-4; 9 bases match TRBD1. This CDR3 spans 14 amino acids. Germline V gene lookup returns CDR1 SGHTA and CDR2 FQGNSA. V lost 4 bases and J lost 7; bases outside the gene matches: 4. Combining the CDR3 with reference TRBV7-2 and TRBJ1-4 gives the whole variable domain GAGVSQSPSNKVTEKGKDVELRCDPISGHTALYWYRQSLGQGLEFLIYFQGNSAPDKSGLPSDRFSAERTGGSVSTLTIQRTQQEDSAVYLCASSSGQGSEKLFFGSGTQLSVL.

This chain uses TRBV5-6 with TRBJ2-1; 11 positions agree with TRBD1. Germline trimming cut 5 bases from V and 4 bases from J; bases unmatched to any gene: 5. The CDR3 runs to 15 residues. In germline, CDR1 is SGHDT, CDR2 YYEEEE. The CDR3 nucleotides read TGTGCCAGCAGACACGGACAGGGGGCTTACAATGAGCAGTTCTTC. Its translation: CASRHGQGAYNEQFF.

This sequence joins TRBV20-1 and TRBJ1-1; D unresolved. Germline V gene lookup returns CDR1 DFQATT and CDR2 SNEGSKA (reference sequence). V was trimmed by 0 bases and J by 4 bases, leaving 9 bases between them. This CDR3 has 13 residues. CDR3 sequence (DNA): TGCAGTGCTAGAGATTGGGGTAGCACTGAAGCTTTCTTT. Translating it yields CSARDWGSTEAFF.

This clonotype was detected a few times. This CDR3 reads CSAGTGFYEQYF. In DNA form, the CDR3 reads TGCAGCGCAGGGACAGGGTTCTACGAGCAGTACTTC. The chain uses TRBV29-1 and TRBJ2-7, with TRBD1 matching 9 bases. This CDR3 is 12 amino acids long. Germline CDR1 and CDR2: SQVTM and ANQGSEA. With V trimmed by 7 bases and J by 3 bases, 4 bases remained unmatched.

The chain joins TRBV20-1 to TRBJ1-1; 8 nucleotides line up with TRBD1. The CDR3 has 13 residues. V trimming: 5 bases; J trimming: 1 base; junction bases outside the gene matches: 3. CDR1 and CDR2 (germline): DFQATT, SNEGSKA (reference sequence). CDR3 sequence: CSAGGQGNTEAFF. For the CDR3, the DNA is TGCAGTGCTGGAGGACAGGGGAACACTGAAGCTTTCTTT.

This clonotype was counted between two and nine times. V is TRBV10-3 and J is TRBJ2-5; either TRBD1 or TRBD2 may fit D (6 bases each). There are 13 residues in the CDR3. Germline assignment: CDR1 ENHRY and CDR2 SYGVKD. V was clipped by 4 bases and J by 5 bases, with 11 bases between them. For the CDR3, the DNA is TGTGCCATCAGTGTACGGGGGCAGGAGACCCAGTACTTC. Amino acids: CAISVRGQETQYF.

This sequence joins TRBV7-2 and TRBJ2-1; 9 bases agree with TRBD2. The CDR3 runs 18 residues. Germline values: CDR1 SGHTA, CDR2 FQGNSA. Losses at the gene ends were 3 bases for V and 0 bases for J; bases not matched to a gene: 9. The CDR3 DNA reads as TGTGCCAGCAGCTTCCATCGACTAGCGGAGAGCTCCTACAATGAGCAGTTCTTC. Translation: CASSFHRLAESSYNEQFF.